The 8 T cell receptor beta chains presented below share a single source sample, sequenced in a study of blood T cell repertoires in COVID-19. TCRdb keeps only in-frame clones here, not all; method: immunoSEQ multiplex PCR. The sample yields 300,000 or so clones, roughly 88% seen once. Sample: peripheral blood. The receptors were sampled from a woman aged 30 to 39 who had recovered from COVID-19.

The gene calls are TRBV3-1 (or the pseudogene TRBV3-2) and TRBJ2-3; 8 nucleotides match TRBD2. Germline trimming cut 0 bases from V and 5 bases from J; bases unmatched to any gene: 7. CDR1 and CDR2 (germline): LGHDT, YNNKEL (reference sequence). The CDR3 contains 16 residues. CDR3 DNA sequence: TGTGCCAGCAGCCAAGATCACGGGACTAGGGGAGATACGCAGTATTTT. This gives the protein CASSQDHGTRGDTQYF.

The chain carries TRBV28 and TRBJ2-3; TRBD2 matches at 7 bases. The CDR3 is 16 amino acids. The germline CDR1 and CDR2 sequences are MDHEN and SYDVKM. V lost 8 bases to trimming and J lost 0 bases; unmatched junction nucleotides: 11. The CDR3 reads CASGGRSGVSTDTQYF. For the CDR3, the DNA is TGTGCCAGCGGAGGGAGGAGCGGGGTTAGCACAGATACGCAGTATTTT. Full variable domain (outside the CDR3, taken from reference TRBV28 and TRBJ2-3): DVKVTQSSRYLVKRTGEKVFLECVQDMDHENMFWYRQDPGLGLRLIYFSYDVKMKEKGDIPEGYSVSREKKERFSLILESASTNQTSMYLCASGGRSGVSTDTQYFGPGTRLTVL.

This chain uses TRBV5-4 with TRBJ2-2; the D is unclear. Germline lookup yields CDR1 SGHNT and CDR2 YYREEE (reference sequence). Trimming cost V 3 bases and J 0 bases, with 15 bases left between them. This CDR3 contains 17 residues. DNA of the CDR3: TGTGCCAGCAGCTGGGCCGTACGATACGCGAACACCGGGGAGCTGTTTTTT. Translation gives CASSWAVRYANTGELFF.

CDR3: CASSLLAGEFYEQYF. As DNA, the CDR3 is TGCGCCAGCAGCTTGTTGGCAGGGGAATTTTACGAGCAGTACTTC. The V gene is TRBV5-1, the J gene TRBJ2-7; possibly TRBD1 for D (6 bases). CDR3 size: 15 residues. In germline, CDR1 is SGHRS, CDR2 YFSETQ. V was trimmed by 1 base and J by 4 bases, leaving 15 bases between them.

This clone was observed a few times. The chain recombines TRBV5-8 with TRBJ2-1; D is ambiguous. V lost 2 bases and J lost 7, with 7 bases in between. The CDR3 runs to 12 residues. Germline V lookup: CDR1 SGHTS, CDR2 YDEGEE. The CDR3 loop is CASSFRWNEQFF. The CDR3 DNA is TGTGCCAGCAGCTTCAGGTGGAATGAGCAGTTCTTC.

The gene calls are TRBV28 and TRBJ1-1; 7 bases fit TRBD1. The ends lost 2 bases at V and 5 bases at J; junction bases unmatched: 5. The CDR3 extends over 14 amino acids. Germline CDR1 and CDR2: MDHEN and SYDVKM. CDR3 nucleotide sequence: TGTGCCAGCAGTTTACTTCCAGGGGGGACTGAAGCTTTCTTT. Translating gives CASSLLPGGTEAFF.

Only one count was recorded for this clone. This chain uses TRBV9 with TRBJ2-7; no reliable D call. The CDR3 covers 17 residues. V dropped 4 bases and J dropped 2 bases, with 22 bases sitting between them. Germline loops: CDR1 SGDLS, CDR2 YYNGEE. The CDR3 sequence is CASSPLLSPYSPYEQYF. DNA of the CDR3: TGTGCCAGCAGCCCCCTATTGAGTCCCTATTCCCCCTACGAGCAGTACTTC.

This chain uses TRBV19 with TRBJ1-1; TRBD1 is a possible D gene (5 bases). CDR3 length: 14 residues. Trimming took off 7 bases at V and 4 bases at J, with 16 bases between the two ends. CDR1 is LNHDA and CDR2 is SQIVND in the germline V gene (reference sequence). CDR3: CASTLGGGVTEAFF. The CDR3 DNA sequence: TGTGCCAGTACCCTTGGGGGAGGAGTCACTGAAGCTTTCTTT.